This TCR beta chain was found in a study of T-cell reconstitution after alpha-beta-depleted transplantation in children. Study-wide results and caveats: Several hundred expanded graft clones reportedly gave rise to the alpha-beta T cells present about two months after transplant.

This clonotype has at least ten counts. The target antigen is unknown. Trimming shortened V by 5 bases and J by 3 bases, and 8 bases separated the two germline ends. This CDR3 comprises 12 residues. Unique molecular identifiers tagged the TCRbeta library. Each CDR3 protein gets one entry after TCRdb re-called the PCR reads with MiXCR. The table shows roughly 300,000 distinct CDR3 sequences, with more than 9% occurring only once. The chain joins TRBV12-3 or TRBV12-4 to TRBJ2-7; D might be TRBD2 (5 bases). This specimen was peripheral blood, taken 180 days after TCRalphabeta/CD19-depleted stem cell transplant. The sequence came from a male patient aged 2-10 years who had a stem cell transplant for chronic granulomatous disease, so the T cells may come from the graft donor. The CDR3 DNA reads as TGTGCCAGCAGTATCCGGGACTACGAGCAGTACTTC. Residues: CASSIRDYEQYF.